The clone carrying this TCR beta chain was observed a few times. Its antigen is unidentified. The record originates from a study of graft-versus-host responses after intestinal transplantation. Overall study context: Grafts that recipients had were multivisceral, liver-intestinal, or isolated intestinal transplants.

Researchers processed graft tissue to release intraepithelial and lamina propria lymphocytes. Study results and caveats: Recipient marrow showed GvH clones, some seen first in ileum or blood. Early after transplant, HvG declines were associated with peak levels of circulating GvH clones.

The germline V gene encodes CDR1 MRHNA and CDR2 SNTAGT. The CDR3 runs 12 residues. The V gene lost 4 bases and the J gene lost 7 bases, with 11 bases spanning the gap. The table came from immunoSEQ multiplex PCR; TCRdb's copy has only in-frame clones and leaves some out. Of about 2,000 clones listed, approximately 85% are singletons. The sample was ileum tissue, taken 57 days after intestinal transplant. The sequence was collected from a human patient who received an intestinal transplant, so some T cells may come from the graft donor. This chain connects TRBV6-4 to TRBJ2-7; D is undetermined. In nucleotides, the CDR3 is TGTGCCAGCAGTGTGGTCCTTAGGGAGCAGTACTTC. This gives the protein CASSVVLREQYF.